This T cell receptor beta chain came from a study of identical twins (dated by TCRdb to 2016 to 2017). For the wider study: To test whether fetal clonotypes persist, this study deep-sequenced TCR alpha and beta repertoires from monozygotic twins, from unrelated adults of various ages, and from cord blood. To rule out contamination, the twin experiments were replicated at different times with different library preparation protocols.

Findings and caveats that apply to the study as a whole: Abundant cord blood beta clonotypes had fewer insertions, young adult naive repertoires showed a similar but weaker trend, and memory repertoires showed no such trend. A weaker excess of twin sharing was found in beta out-of-frame sequences because the signal-to-noise ratio was lowered by fewer shared sequences. Recombination models systematically underestimated out-of-frame TCR alpha sharing in monozygotic twins but agreed with sharing between unrelated individuals. Because the same donors could not be followed over many years, conclusions were based on cross-sectional statistical analysis. Out-of-frame TCR alpha sequences shared between twins showed an excess of low generation-probability sequences compared with coincidental sharing between unrelated individuals. Zero-insertion analyses could be partly confounded by invariant T cells such as MAIT and iNKT, though diverse VJ usage argued against such confounding for most clonotypes.

Based on the germline V gene, the CDR1 and CDR2 sequences are ENHRY and SYGVKD. The CDR3 goes from the cysteine to the phenylalanine over 15 residues. Kept here is only the CDR3 DNA, which spans 45 bases and is read in frame from base 1. A distance of 14 bases separates the germline ends of V and J, which lose 3 bases and 5 bases respectively. Every donor in the study was a healthy Caucasian. The twin cohort consisted of three pairs of female monozygotic twins, all aged roughly 18 to 30 years. Peripheral blood mononuclear cells were used as the source from which RNA for TCR libraries was isolated. Library preparation was by 5' RACE. The reads were generated on an Illumina HiSeq 2000. A universal primer binding site was introduced by template switching, and a unique molecular identifier was present in the final cDNA, enabling accurate counting of TCR cDNA molecules. First-strand cDNA for TCR alpha and beta chains was synthesized from specific primers in the conserved constant-segment region. To control for contamination, every cDNA library carried two barcodes: a SMART-Mk sample barcode plus Illumina barcodes. TruSeq adapter sequences along with Illumina sample barcodes were introduced in two successive PCR steps. The TCR alpha and beta cDNA libraries were sequenced on the Illumina HiSeq platform using custom primers. Under the source paper's analysis protocol: MiGEC was used to process raw reads and extract unique molecular identifiers, and MiXCR was used to find CDR3 positions. Recombination models were inferred per individual with the repgenHMM and IGoR tools using an EM algorithm. The tcR package in R was used for shared clonotype analysis, with sharing normalized by the product of cloneset sizes. To study raw recombination free of thymic and clonal selection effects, out-of-frame nonproductive sequences were analyzed. TCRdb's own reprocessing of the public reads used fastp at Q25 and MiXCR and kept productive beta chains. Duplicate CDR3 protein sequences are folded into a single record with the most common DNA and genes. None of the V and J calls come from the authors' own analysis; TCRdb made them. The sample table shows under 1 million distinct CDR3 sequences, and 9% to 15% are seen once. About 1.6% of the sample goes to the ten largest clones.

Points on this clonotype: Its binding antigen is unknown. No much larger clone is present one base from it, and per-base qualities are unavailable.

This sample was also put to use in a study of yellow fever vaccine responses in identical twins. The second paper further reports: The T cell response to vaccination in identical twins was reported by the authors to appear partly convergent and partly personalized. In identical twins, the study followed T cell clones that responded to the vaccine with precision.

The sequence links TRBV10-3 to TRBJ1-5; the D segment could be TRBD1, given 5 matching bases. The sequence came from a young woman in good health. The sequenced material came from PBMCs. The CDR3 loop reads CAISEAGRGYQPQHF. The DNA sequence reads TGTGCCATCAGTGAAGCGGGCCGGGGCTATCAGCCCCAGCATTTT.